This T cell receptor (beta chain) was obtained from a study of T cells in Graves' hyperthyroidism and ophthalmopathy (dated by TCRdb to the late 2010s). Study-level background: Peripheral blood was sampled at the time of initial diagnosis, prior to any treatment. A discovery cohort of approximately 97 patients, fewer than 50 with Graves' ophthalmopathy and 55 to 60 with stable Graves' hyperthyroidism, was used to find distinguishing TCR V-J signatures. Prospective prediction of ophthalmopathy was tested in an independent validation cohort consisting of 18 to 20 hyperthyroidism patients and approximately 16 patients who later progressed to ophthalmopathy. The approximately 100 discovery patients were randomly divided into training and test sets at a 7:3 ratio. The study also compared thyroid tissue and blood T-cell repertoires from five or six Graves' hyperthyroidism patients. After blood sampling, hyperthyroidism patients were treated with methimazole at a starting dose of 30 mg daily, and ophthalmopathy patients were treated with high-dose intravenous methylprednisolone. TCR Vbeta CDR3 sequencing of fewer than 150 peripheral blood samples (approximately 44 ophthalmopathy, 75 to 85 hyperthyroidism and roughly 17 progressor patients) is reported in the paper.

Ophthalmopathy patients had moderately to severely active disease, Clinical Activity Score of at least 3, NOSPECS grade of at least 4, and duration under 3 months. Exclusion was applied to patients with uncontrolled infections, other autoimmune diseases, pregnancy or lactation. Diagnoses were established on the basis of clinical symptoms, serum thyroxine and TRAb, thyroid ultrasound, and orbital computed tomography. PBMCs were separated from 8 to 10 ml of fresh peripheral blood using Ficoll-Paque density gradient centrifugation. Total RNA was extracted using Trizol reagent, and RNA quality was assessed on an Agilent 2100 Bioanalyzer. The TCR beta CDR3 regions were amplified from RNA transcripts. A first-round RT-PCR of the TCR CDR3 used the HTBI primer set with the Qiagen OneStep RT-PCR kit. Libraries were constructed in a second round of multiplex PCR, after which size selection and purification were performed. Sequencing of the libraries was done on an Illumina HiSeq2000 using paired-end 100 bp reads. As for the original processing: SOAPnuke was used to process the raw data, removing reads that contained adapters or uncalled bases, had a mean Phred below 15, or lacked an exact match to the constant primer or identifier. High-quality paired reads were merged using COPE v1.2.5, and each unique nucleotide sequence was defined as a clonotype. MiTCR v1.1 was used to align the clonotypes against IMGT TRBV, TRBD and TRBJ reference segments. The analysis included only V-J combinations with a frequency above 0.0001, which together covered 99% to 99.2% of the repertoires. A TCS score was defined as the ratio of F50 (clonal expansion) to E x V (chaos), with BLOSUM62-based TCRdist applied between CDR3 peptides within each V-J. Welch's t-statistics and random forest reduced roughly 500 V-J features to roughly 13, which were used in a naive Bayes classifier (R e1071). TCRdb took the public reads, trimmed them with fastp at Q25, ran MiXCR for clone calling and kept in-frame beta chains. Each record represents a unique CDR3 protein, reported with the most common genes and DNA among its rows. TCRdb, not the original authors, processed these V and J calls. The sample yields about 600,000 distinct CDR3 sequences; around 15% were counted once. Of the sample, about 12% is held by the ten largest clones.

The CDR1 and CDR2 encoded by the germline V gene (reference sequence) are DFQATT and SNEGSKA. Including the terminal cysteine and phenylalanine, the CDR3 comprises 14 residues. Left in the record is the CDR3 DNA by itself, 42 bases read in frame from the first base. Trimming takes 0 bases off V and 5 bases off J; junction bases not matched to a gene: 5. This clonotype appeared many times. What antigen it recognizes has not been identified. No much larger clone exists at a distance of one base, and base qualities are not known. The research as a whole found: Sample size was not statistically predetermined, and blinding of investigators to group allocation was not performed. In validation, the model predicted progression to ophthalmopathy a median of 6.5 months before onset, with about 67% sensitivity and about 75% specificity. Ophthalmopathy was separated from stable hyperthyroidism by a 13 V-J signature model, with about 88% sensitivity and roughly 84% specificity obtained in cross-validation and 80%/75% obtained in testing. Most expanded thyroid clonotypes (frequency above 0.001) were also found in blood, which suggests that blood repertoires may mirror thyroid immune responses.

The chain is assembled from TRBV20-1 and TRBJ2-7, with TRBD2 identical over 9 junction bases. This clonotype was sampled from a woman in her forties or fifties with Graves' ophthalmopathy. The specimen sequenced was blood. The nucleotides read TGCAGTGCTAGAGATCAGGGACTAGCCAACGAGCAGTACTTC. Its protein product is CSARDQGLANEQYF.